The 10 T cell receptor beta chains below were found in one sample sequenced in a study of CD8 T cells in Susac syndrome. The RNA, about 0.5 to 1 ug, was put through reverse transcription using random hexamers. TCRdb processed the immunoSEQ multiplex PCR reads anew with MiXCR; each CDR3 protein has one entry. The table has some 200,000 distinct CDR3 sequences, approximately 96% seen once. What was sequenced was CD4+ T cells from PBMCs. Receptors were obtained from a human donor with Susac syndrome.

The chain uses TRBV2 and TRBJ1-2; D is unclear. CDR1 and CDR2 (germline): SNHLY, FYNNEI. CDR3 length equals 14 residues. Trimming pared 6 bases from V and 1 base from J, leaving 12 bases between. The CDR3 spells CASSLGWGNYGYTF. As DNA, the CDR3 is TGTGCCAGCAGCTTGGGGTGGGGTAACTATGGCTACACCTTC.

The V call is TRBV3-1, the J call TRBJ1-1; D not resolved. In germline, CDR1 is LGHDT, CDR2 YNNKEL (reference sequence). The CDR3 runs to 13 residues. The V end was cut by 4 bases, the J end by 0 bases, with 6 bases between. The CDR3 is CASSPFMNTEAFF. The CDR3 region has the DNA TGTGCCAGCAGCCCATTCATGAACACTGAAGCTTTCTTT.

The chain has TRBV25-1 and TRBJ2-5, with a possible D match to TRBD2 (6 bases). Germline CDR1 is MGHDK and CDR2 is SYGVNS. The CDR3 has 15 residues. V lost 5 bases and J 2 bases, leaving 15 bases between the germline ends. DNA of the CDR3: TGTGCCAGCAGTACCCGTGGGGACTTTCAAGAGACCCAGTACTTC. As protein: CASSTRGDFQETQYF. Full variable domain (remainder filled in from reference TRBV25-1 and TRBJ2-5): EADIYQTPRYLVIGTGKKITLECSQTMGHDKMYWYQQDPGMELHLIHYSYGVNSTEKGDLSSESTVSRIRTEHFPLTLESARPSHTSQYLCASSTRGDFQETQYFGPGTRLLVL.

The chain's CDR3 is CASSLVGGTNEKLFF. The CDR3 region has the DNA TGCGCCAGCAGCTTGGTCGGGGGAACTAATGAAAAACTGTTTTTT. The chain is built from TRBV5-1 and TRBJ1-4; weak D call: TRBD1 (5 bases). Germline assignment: CDR1 SGHRS and CDR2 YFSETQ. The CDR3 is 15 amino acids. V was cut by 0 bases and J by 1 base, with 7 bases left in between.

V is TRBV30 and J is TRBJ2-7, with D possibly being TRBD2 (5 bases). This CDR3 is built from 13 residues. V lost 0 bases and J lost 1, with 7 bases in between. CDR1 and CDR2 (germline): GTSNPN, SVGIG (reference sequence). The CDR3 reads CAWSVRGSYEQYF. The CDR3 nucleotides read TGTGCCTGGAGTGTACGAGGGTCCTACGAGCAGTACTTC.

The V call is TRBV29-1, the J call TRBJ2-7; 10 bases line up with TRBD1. This CDR3 has 15 amino acids. The V gene end was trimmed by 5 bases and the J gene end by 6 bases; junction bases not matched to a gene: 13. Looked up from germline, CDR1 is SQVTM and CDR2 is ANQGSEA. The CDR3 region is CSVTRGTGAWSEQYF. CDR3 nucleotides: TGCAGCGTTACTCGAGGGACAGGGGCGTGGAGCGAGCAGTACTTC.

V and J are TRBV12-3 or TRBV12-4 and TRBJ2-1; the match to TRBD2 covers 7 bases. The CDR3 has 15 amino acids. Germline trimming cut 2 bases from V and 6 bases from J; bases unmatched to any gene: 7. The CDR3 nucleotides are TGTGCCAGCAGTTTATGGGTGGGGGGGGGCAATGAGCAGTTCTTC. Translated, it gives CASSLWVGGGNEQFF.

This chain connects TRBV3-1 to TRBJ2-7; 7 bases align to TRBD1. The germline V gene encodes CDR1 LGHDT and CDR2 YNNKEL (reference sequence). This CDR3 is 15 amino acids long. J was trimmed by 5 bases and V by 6 bases; bases with no gene match: 13. CDR3 bases: TGTGCCAGCAGTCGGAGAGGGACAGTCATGAACGAGCAGTACTTC. Amino acids: CASSRRGTVMNEQYF.

The chain carries TRBV12-5 and TRBJ2-1, with D possibly being TRBD2 (6 bases). This CDR3 region has 14 residues. The germline CDR1 and CDR2 sequences are LGHNT and FRNRAP. V gave up 8 bases and J gave up 9 bases, with 20 bases separating them. Here the CDR3 reads CASRGGQDWGEQFF. The CDR3 region has the DNA TGTGCTAGTAGGGGAGGCCAAGATTGGGGTGAGCAGTTCTTC.

The V call is TRBV20-1, the J call TRBJ2-7; 9 nucleotides line up with TRBD1. This CDR3 comprises 16 residues. CDR1 DFQATT and CDR2 SNEGSKA come from the germline V gene (reference sequence). V was pared by 2 bases and J by 1 base, with 9 bases of the junction left unmatched. This CDR3 is CSARYSGTGLSYEQYF. CDR3 nucleotide sequence: TGCAGTGCTAGATATTCCGGGACAGGGTTGTCCTACGAGCAGTACTTC.